The TCR beta chain under discussion was sequenced for a study of shared clonotypes between healthy human individuals. V was pared by 6 bases and J by 9 bases, with 12 bases between. The germline V gene has CDR1 MNHEY and CDR2 SVGAGI. CDR3 length: 12 residues. Profiled with immunoSEQ multiplex PCR; TCRdb holds only in-frame clones, not every one. The sample includes approximately 2.4 million clones, around 95% seen only once; the top ten take approximately 0.13%. The specimen sequenced was naive CD4+ T cells sorted from blood. Regarding subset: CD45RA+ positively selected. The clonotype originates from a man between 18 and 35 years old in good health. The chain combines TRBV6-5 with TRBJ2-1; D is perhaps TRBD1 (6 bases). CDR3 residues: CASSPQGSEQFF. The DNA for the CDR3 is TGTGCCAGCAGCCCACAGGGTAGTGAGCAGTTCTTC.